This TCR beta chain was retrieved from a study of OX40 agonist ivuxolimab in advanced cancers. Study summary: Subjects had a mean age of about 61 years, with a range of roughly 23 to 80; around 83% were male.

Study-wide results and caveats: Antigen targets of the expanded peripheral T cells went undetermined. Compared with CD4+, CD8+ T cells on average had more expanded clones.

The assay was immunoSEQ multiplex PCR, and TCRdb's table has in-frame clones only and misses some. The sample lists fewer than 85,000 clones; around nine tenths were seen once. Note on this clone: As yet, its antigen is unknown.

Here the sequenced sample was CD4+ or CD8+ T cells sorted from blood, taken in a trial of the OX40 agonist ivuxolimab. This sequence was found in an adult with an advanced solid tumor such as melanoma, head and neck, liver or kidney cancer.

The CDR3: CASSPRGQGNNEQFF. In nucleotides, the CDR3 is TGTGCCAGCTCACCCAGGGGACAGGGGAACAATGAGCAGTTCTTC. The J gene is TRBJ2-1, the V gene TRBV18, with 10 positions matching TRBD1. CDR3 length equals 15 residues. Germline V gene lookup returns CDR1 KGHSH and CDR2 LQKENI. V trimming: 3 bases; J trimming: 5 bases; junction bases outside the gene matches: 4.